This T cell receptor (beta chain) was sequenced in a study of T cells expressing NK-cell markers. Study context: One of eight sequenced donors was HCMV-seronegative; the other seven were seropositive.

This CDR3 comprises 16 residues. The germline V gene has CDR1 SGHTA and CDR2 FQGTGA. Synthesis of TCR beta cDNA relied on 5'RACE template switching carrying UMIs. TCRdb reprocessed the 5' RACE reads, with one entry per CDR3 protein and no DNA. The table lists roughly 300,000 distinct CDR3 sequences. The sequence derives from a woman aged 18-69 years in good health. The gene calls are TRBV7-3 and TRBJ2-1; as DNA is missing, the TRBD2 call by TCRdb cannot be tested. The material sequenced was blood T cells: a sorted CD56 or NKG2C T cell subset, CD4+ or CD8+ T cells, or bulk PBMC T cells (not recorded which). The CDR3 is CASSLGPAGGDNEQFF.